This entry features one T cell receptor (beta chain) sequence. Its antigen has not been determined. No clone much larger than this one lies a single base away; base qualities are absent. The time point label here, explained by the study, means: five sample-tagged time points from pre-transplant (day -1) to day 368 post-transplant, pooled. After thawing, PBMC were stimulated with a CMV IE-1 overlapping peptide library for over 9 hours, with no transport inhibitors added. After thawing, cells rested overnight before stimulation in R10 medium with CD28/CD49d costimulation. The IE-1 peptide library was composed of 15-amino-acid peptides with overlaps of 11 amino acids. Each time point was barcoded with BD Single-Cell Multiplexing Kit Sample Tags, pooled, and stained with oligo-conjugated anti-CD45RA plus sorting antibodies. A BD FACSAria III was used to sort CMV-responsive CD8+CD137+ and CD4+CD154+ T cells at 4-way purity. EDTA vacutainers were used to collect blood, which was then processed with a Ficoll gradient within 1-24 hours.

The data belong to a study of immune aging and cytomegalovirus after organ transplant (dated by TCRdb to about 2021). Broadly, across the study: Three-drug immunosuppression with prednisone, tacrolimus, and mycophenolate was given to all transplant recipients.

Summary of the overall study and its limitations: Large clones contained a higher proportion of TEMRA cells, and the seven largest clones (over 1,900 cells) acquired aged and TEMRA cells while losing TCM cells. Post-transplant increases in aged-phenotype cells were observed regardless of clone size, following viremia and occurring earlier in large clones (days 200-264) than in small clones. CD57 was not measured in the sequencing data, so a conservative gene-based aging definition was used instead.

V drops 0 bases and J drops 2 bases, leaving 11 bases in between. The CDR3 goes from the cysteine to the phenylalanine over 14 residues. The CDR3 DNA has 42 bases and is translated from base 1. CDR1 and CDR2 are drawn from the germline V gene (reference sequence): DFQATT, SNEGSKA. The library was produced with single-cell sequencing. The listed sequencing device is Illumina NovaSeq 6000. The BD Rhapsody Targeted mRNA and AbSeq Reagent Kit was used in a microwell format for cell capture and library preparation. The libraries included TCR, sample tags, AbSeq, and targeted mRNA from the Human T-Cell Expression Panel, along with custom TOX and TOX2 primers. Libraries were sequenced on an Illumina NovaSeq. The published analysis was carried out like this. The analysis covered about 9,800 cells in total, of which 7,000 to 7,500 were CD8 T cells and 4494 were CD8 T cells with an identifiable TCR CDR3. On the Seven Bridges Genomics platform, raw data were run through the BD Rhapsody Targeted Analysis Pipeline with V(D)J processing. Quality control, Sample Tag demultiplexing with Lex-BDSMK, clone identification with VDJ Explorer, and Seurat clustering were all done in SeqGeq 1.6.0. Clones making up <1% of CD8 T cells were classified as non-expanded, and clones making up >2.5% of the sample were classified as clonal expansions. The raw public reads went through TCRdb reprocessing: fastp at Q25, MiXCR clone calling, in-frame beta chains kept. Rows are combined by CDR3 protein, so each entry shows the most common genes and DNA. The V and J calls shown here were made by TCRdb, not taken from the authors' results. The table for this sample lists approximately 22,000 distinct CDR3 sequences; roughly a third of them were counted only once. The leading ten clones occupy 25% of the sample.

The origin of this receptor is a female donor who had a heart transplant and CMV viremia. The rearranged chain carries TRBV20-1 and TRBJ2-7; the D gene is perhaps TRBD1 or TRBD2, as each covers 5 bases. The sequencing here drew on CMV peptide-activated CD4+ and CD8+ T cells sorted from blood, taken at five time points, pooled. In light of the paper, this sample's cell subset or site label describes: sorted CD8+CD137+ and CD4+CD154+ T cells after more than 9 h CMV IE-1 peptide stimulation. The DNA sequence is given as TGCAGTGCTAGAGACCCCCGGGGACCCTACGAGCAGTACTTC. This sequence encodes CSARDPRGPYEQYF.